This TCR beta chain was observed in a study of brain T cells in children with intractable seizures. Study observations and caveats: Pre- and post-surgery blood differed in depth, so pre-surgery absences may be undersampling.

The sequenced cases were selected for having the highest brain T cell transcript signatures. Germline assignment: CDR1 MNHNY and CDR2 SVGAGI (reference sequence). The CDR3 length is 12 residues. Losses at the gene ends were 4 bases for V and 9 bases for J; bases not matched to a gene: 3. Here immunoSEQ multiplex PCR was the method, and the copy in TCRdb shows in-frame clones only, minus some. The sample lists about 80,000 clones; under 95% were seen once. About this clone: Its antigen is unknown.

The V gene is TRBV6-6, the J gene TRBJ2-1, with 7 bases fitting TRBD1. The sequenced sample was peripheral blood, obtained at surgery. This clonotype was sampled from a girl under 10 years old with Rasmussen encephalitis and intractable seizures. In nucleotides, the CDR3 is TGTGCCAGCAGTTCGACAGGGTTTGAGCAGTTCTTC. It is translated as CASSSTGFEQFF.